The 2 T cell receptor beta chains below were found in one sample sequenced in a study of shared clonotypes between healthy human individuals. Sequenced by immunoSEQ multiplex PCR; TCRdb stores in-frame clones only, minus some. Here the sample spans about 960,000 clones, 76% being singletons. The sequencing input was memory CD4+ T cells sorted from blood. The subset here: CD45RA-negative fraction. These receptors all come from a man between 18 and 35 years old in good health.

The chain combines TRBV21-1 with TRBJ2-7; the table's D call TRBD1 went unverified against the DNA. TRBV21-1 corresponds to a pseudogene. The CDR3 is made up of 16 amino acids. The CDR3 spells CASSKALSGQCNEQYF. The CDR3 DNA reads TGTGCCAGCAGCAAGGCCTTGTCGGGACAATGCAACGAGCAGTACTTC.

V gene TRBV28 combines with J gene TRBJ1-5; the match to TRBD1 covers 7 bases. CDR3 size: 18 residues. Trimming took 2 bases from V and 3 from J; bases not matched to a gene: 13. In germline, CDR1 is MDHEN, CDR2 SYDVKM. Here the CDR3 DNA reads TGTGCCAGCAGTTTACAAGCCGGGACAGACTTTTTCAATCAGCCCCAGCATTTT. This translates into CASSLQAGTDFFNQPQHF.